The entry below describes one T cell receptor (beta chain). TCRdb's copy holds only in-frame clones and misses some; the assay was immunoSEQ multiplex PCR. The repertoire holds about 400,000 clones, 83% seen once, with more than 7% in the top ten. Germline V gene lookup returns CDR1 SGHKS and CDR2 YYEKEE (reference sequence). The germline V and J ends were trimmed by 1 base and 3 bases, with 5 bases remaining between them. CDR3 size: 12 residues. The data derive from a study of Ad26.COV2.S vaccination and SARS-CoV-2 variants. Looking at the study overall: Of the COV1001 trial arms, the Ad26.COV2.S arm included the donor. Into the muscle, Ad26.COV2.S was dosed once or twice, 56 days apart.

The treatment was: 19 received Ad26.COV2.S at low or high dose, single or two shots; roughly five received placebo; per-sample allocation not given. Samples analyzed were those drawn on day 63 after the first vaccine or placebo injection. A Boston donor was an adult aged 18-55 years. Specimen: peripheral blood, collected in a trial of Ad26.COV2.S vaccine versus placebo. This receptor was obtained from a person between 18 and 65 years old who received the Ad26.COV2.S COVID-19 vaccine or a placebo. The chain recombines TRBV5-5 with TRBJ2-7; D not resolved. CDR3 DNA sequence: TGTGCCAGCAGCTTGACTAACTACGAGCAGTACTTC. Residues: CASSLTNYEQYF.